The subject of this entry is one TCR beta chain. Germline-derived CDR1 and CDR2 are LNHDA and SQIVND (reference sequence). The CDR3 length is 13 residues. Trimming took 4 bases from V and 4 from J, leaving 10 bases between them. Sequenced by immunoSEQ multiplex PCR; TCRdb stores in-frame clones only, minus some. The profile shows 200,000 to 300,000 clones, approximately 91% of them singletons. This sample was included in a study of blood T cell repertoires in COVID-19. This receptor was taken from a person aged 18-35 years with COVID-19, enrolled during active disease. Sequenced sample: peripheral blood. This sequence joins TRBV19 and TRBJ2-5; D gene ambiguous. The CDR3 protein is CASSTAGRETQYF. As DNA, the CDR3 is TGTGCCAGTAGTACCGCTGGCCGAGAGACCCAGTACTTC.